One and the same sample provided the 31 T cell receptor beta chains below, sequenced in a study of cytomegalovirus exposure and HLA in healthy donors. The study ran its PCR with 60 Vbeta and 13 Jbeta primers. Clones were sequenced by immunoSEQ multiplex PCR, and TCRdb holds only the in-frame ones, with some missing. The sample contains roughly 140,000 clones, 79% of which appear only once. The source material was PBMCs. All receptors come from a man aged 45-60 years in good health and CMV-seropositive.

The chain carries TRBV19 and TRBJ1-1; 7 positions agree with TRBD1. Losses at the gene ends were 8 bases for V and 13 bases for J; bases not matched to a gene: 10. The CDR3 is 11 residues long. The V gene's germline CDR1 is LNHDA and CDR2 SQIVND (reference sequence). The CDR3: CASGNRGDVFF. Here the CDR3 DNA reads TGTGCCAGTGGTAACAGGGGCGACGTTTTCTTT.

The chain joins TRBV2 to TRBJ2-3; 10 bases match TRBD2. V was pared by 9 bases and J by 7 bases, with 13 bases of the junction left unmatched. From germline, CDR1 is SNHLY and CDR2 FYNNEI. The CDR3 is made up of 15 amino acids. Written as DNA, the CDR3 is TGTGCCAGTCTAGGCGAACTAGCGGGACTCCATACGCAGTATTTT. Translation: CASLGELAGLHTQYF.

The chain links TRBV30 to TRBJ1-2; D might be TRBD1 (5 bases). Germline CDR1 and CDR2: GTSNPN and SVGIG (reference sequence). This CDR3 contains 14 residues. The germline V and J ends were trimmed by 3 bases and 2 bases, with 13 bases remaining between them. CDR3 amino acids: CAWRGGGVNYGYTF. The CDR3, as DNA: TGTGCCTGGAGAGGCGGGGGAGTGAACTATGGCTACACCTTC.

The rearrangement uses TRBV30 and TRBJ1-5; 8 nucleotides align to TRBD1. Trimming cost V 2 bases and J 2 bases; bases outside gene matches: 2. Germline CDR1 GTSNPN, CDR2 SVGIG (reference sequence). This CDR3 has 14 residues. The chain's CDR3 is CAWSPGQGNQPQHF. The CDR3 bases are TGTGCCTGGAGTCCGGGACAGGGCAATCAGCCCCAGCATTTT.

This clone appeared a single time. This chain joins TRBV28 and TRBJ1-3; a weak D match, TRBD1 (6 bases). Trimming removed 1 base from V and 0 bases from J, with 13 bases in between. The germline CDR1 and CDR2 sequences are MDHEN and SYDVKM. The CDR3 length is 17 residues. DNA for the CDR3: TGTGCCAGCAGTTTATTTTTTCTCAGGGGCTCTGGAAACACCATATATTTT. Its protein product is CASSLFFLRGSGNTIYF.

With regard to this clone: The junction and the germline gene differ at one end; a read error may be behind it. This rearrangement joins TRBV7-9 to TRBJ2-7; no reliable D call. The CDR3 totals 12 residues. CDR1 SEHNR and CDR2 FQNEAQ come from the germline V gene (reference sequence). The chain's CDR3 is CSSSLGSYEQYF. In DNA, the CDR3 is TGTTCCAGCAGCTTAGGCAGCTACGAGCAGTACTTC.

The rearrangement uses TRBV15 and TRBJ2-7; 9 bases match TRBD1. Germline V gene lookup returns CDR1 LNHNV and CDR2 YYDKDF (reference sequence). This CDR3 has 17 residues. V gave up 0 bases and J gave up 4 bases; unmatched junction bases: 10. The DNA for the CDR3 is TGTGCCACCAGCAGAGATTGGGACACGGACAGGGGTTACGAGCAGTACTTC. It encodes CATSRDWDTDRGYEQYF. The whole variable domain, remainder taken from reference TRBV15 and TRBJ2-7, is DAMVIQNPRYQVTQFGKPVTLSCSQTLNHNVMYWYQQKSSQAPKLLFHYYDKDFNNEADTPDNFQSRRPNTSFCFLDIRSPGLGDTAMYLCATSRDWDTDRGYEQYFGPGTRLTVT.

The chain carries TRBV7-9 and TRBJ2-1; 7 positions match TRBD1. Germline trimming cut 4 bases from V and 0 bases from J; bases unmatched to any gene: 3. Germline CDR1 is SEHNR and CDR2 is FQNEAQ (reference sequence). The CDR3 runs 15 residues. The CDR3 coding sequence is TGTGCCAGCAGCTCGGGACAGAGCTCCTACAATGAGCAGTTCTTC. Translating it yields CASSSGQSSYNEQFF.

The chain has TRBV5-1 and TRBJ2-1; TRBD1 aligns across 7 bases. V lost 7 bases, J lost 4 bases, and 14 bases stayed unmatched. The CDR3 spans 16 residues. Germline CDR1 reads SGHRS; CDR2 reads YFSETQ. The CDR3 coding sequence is TGCGCCAGCGCACTAATTCCGGGACAGAATTACAATGAGCAGTTCTTC. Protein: CASALIPGQNYNEQFF.

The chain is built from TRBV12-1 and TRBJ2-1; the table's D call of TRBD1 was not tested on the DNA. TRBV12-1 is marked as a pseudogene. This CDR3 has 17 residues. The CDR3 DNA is TGTGCCAGCAGCCCCCCTCAGGACAGCGCTTACTACAATGAGCAGTTCTTC. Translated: CASSPPQDSAYYNEQFF.

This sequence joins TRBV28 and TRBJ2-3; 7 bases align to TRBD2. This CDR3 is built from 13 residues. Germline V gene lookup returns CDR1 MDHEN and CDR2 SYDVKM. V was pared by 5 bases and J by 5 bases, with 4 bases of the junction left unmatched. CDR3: CASSAGGLDTQYF. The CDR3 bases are TGTGCCAGCAGTGCCGGGGGGTTAGATACGCAGTATTTT.

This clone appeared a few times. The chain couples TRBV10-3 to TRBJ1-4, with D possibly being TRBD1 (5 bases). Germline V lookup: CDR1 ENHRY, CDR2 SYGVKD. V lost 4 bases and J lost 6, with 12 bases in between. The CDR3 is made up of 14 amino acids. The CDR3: CAISAGRADEKLFF. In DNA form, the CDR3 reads TGTGCCATCAGTGCTGGCAGGGCTGATGAAAAACTGTTTTTT.

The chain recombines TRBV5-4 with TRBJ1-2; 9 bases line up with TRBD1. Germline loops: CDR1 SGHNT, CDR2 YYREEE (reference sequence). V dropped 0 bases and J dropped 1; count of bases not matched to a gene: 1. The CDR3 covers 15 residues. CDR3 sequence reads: CASSLGTGVNYGYTF. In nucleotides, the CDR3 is TGTGCCAGCAGCTTGGGGACAGGGGTTAACTATGGCTACACCTTC. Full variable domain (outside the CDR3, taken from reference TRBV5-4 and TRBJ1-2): ETGVTQSPTHLIKTRGQQVTLRCSSQSGHNTVSWYQQALGQGPQFIFQYYREEENGRGNFPPRFSGLQFPNYSSELNVNALELDDSALYLCASSLGTGVNYGYTFGSGTRLTVV.

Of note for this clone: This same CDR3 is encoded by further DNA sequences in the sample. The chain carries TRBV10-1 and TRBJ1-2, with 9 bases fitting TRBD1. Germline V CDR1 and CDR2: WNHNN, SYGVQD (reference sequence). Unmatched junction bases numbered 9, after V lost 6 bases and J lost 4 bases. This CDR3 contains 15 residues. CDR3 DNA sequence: TGCGCCAGCAGCGATACCGGGACAGGGACCTATGGCTACACCTTC. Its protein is CASSDTGTGTYGYTF.

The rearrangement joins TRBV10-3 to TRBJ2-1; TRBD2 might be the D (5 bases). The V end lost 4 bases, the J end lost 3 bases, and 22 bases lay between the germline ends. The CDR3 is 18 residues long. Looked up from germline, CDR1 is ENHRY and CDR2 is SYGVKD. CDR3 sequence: CAISVDTPPASSYNEQFF. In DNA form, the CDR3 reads TGTGCCATCAGTGTCGATACACCACCAGCTAGCAGCTACAATGAGCAGTTCTTC.

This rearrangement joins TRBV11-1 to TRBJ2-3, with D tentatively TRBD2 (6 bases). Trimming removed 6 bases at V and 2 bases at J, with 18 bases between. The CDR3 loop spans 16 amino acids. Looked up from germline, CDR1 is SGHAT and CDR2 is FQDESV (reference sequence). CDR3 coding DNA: TGTGCCAGCAGATCCCTCCGGGGGAGCCCCACAGATACGCAGTATTTT. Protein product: CASRSLRGSPTDTQYF.

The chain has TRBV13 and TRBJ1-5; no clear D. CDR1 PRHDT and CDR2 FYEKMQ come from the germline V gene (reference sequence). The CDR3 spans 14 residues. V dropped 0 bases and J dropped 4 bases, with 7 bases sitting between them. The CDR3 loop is CASSLGIANQPQHF. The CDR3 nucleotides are TGTGCCAGCAGCTTAGGGATAGCAAATCAGCCCCAGCATTTT.

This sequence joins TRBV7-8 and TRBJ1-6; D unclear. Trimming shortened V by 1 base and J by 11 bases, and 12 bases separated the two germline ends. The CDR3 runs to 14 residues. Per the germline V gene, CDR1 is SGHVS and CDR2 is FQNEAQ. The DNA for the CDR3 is TGTGCCAGCAGCTTAGTGGGTTTGGAGCCACCCCTCCACTTT. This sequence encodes CASSLVGLEPPLHF.

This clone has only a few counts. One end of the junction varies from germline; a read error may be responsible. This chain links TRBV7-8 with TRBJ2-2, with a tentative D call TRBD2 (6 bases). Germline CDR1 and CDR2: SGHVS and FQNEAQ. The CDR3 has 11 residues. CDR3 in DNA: TGTGCCAGCAGCTCTGGTGGGTCGGGGGTTTTT. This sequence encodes CASSSGGSGVF.

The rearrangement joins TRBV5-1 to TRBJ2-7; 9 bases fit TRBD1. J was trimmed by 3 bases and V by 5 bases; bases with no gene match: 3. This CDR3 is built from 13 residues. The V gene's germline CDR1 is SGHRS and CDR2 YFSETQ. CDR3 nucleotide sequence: TGCGCCAGCAGGCCGGGACAGGGCTACGAGCAGTACTTC. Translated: CASRPGQGYEQYF. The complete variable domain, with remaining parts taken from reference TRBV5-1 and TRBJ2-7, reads KAGVTQTPRYLIKTRGQQVTLSCSPISGHRSVSWYQQTPGQGLQFLFEYFSETQRNKGNFPGRFSGRQFSNSRSEMNVSTLELGDSALYLCASRPGQGYEQYFGPGTRLTVT.

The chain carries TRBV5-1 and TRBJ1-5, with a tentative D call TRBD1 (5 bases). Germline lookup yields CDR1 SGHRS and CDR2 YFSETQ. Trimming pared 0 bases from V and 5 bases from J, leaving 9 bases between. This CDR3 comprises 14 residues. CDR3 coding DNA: TGCGCCAGCAGCTTGGGATCGGGGGATCAGCCCCAGCATTTT. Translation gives CASSLGSGDQPQHF.

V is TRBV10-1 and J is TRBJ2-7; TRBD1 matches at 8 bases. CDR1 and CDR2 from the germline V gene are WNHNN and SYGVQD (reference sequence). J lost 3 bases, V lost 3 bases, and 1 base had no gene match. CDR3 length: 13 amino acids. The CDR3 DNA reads TGCGCCAGCAGTGAAACAGGGGGCTACGAGCAGTACTTC. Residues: CASSETGGYEQYF.

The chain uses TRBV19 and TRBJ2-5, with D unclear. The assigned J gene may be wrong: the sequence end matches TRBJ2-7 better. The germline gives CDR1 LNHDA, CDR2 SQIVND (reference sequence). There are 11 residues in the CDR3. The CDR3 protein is CASSWGYEQYF. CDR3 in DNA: TGTGCCAGTAGTTGGGGCTACGAGCAGTACTTC.

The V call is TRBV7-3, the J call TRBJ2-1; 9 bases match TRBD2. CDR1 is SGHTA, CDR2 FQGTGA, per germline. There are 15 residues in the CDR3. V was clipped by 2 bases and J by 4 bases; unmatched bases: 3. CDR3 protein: CASSLYSGGYNEQFF. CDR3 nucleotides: TGTGCCAGCAGCTTATATAGCGGGGGTTACAATGAGCAGTTCTTC.

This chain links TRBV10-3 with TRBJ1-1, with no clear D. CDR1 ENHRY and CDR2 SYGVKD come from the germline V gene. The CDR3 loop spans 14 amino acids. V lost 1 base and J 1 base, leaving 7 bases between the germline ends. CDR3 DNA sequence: TGTGCCATCAGTGAGTTTGAGGGGAACACTGAAGCTTTCTTT. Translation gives CAISEFEGNTEAFF.

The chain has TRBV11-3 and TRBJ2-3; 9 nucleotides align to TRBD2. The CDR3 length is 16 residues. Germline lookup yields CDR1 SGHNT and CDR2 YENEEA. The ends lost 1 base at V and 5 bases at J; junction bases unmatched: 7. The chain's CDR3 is CASSLVLAGVIDTQYF. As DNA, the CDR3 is TGTGCCAGCAGCTTAGTGTTAGCGGGAGTGATAGATACGCAGTATTTT.

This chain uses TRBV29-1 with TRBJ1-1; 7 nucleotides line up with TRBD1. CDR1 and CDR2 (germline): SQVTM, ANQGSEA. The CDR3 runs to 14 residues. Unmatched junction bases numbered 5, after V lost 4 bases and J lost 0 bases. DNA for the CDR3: TGCAGCGTTGGCCCGGGACAGCTGAACACTGAAGCTTTCTTT. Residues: CSVGPGQLNTEAFF.

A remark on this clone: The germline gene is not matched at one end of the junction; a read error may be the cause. CDR3 in amino acids: CSSSPRLAGTYNEQFF. The CDR3 DNA sequence: TGTTCCAGCAGCCCAAGACTAGCGGGGACCTACAATGAGCAGTTCTTC. This rearrangement joins TRBV7-9 to TRBJ2-1; 11 bases fit TRBD2. Looked up from germline, CDR1 is SEHNR and CDR2 is FQNEAQ (reference sequence). The CDR3 extends over 16 amino acids.

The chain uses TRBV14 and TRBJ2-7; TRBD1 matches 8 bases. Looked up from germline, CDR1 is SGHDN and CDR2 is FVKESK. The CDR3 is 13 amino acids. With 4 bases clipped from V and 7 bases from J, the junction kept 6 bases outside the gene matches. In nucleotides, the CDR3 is TGTGCCAGCAGCCTCTGGACAGGGAAAGAGCAGTACTTC. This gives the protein CASSLWTGKEQYF. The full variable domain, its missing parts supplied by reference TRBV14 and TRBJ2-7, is EAGVTQFPSHSVIEKGQTVTLRCDPISGHDNLYWYRRVMGKEIKFLLHFVKESKQDESGMPNNRFLAERTGGTYSTLKVQPAELEDSGVYFCASSLWTGKEQYFGPGTRLTVT.

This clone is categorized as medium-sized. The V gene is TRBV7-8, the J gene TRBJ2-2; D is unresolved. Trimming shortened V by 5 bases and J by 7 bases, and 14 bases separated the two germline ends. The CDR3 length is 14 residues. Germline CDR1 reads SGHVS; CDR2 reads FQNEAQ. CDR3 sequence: CASSILILRGELFF. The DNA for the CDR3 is TGTGCCAGCAGCATTTTAATCCTACGCGGGGAGCTGTTTTTT.

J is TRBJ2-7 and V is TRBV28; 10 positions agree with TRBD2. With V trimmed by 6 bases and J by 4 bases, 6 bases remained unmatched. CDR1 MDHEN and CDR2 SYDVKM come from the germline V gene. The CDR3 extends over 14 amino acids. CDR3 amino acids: CASSSLAGAYEQYF. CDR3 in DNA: TGTGCCAGCAGCTCGCTAGCGGGAGCATACGAGCAGTACTTC.